Presented here are 15 T cell receptor beta chains from one specimen sequenced in a study of blood T cell repertoires in COVID-19. The protocol was immunoSEQ multiplex PCR, while the TCRdb copy is restricted to in-frame clones and leaves out a portion. The sample shows more than 95,000 clones, 65% to 90% of them seen only once. The sequenced material came from peripheral blood. The receptors come from a man aged 55-75 years with acute or convalescent COVID-19.

The chain joins TRBV7-2 to TRBJ2-3; a possible D gene is TRBD2 (5 bases). Germline lookup yields CDR1 SGHTA and CDR2 FQGNSA. The CDR3 spans 15 residues. Trimming left V 2 bases short and J 0 bases short, with 9 bases between. The CDR3: CASSLKAASTDTQYF. CDR3 in DNA: TGTGCCAGCAGCTTAAAAGCGGCTAGCACAGATACGCAGTATTTT.

The V and J genes are TRBV21-1 and TRBJ2-1; the tabulated D call, TRBD1, remains unverified against the DNA. TRBV21-1 corresponds to a pseudogene. The CDR3 contains 19 residues. This CDR3 is CASSKGDPGGTGSYNEQFF. For the CDR3, the DNA is TGTGCCAGCAGCAAAGGGGACCCGGGTGGGACAGGGTCCTACAATGAGCAGTTCTTC.

The chain has TRBV19 and TRBJ1-5; no firm D call. CDR1 LNHDA and CDR2 SQIVND come from the germline V gene (reference sequence). This CDR3 has 15 amino acids. The ends were cut back, 0 bases at V and 0 bases at J, with 6 bases in the middle. The CDR3 DNA sequence: TGTGCCAGTAGTATAGATAACTATAGCAATCAGCCCCAGCATTTT. Translation: CASSIDNYSNQPQHF.

V is TRBV5-1 and J is TRBJ2-1; the D gene is possibly TRBD2 (6 bases). The V and J ends lost 1 base and 4 bases respectively, with 12 bases between them. The CDR3 is 15 amino acids. Germline assignment: CDR1 SGHRS and CDR2 YFSETQ. The CDR3 region is CASSLLGGAYNEQFF. CDR3 in DNA: TGCGCCAGCAGCTTGTTAGGCGGGGCTTACAATGAGCAGTTCTTC.

The J gene is TRBJ1-2, the V gene TRBV7-9; D is perhaps TRBD1 (5 bases). The CDR3 has 15 residues. The V end was cut by 3 bases, the J end by 4 bases, with 15 bases between. CDR1 and CDR2 (germline): SEHNR, FQNEAQ (reference sequence). The CDR3 reads CASSLGLTPLYGYTF. CDR3 DNA: TGTGCCAGCAGCTTGGGACTTACCCCCCTCTATGGCTACACCTTC.

This clone was seen just once. This chain links TRBV18 with TRBJ1-5; TRBD1 aligns across 7 bases. Germline lookup yields CDR1 KGHSH and CDR2 LQKENI. The V and J ends lost 6 bases and 3 bases, in that order; junction bases with no gene match: 5. The CDR3 loop spans 14 amino acids. The CDR3 DNA sequence: TGTGCCAGCTCCCACGGACAGGTCAATCAGCCCCAGCATTTT. Its translation is CASSHGQVNQPQHF.

The CDR3 nucleotides read TGTGCCACGGAAAACGGGGGGAATTCAGCTTTCTTT. Translated: CATENGGNSAFF. The gene calls are TRBV28 and TRBJ1-1; D is possibly TRBD1 (5 bases). Trimming pared 10 bases from V and 10 bases from J, leaving 19 bases between. Germline values: CDR1 MDHEN, CDR2 SYDVKM. The CDR3 runs to 12 residues.

This clone was observed once. This sequence joins TRBV24-1 and TRBJ2-1, with 9 bases lining up with TRBD1. Germline V gene lookup returns CDR1 KGHDR and CDR2 SFDVKD. V lost 8 bases and J lost 6; bases outside the gene matches: 10. The CDR3 has 15 residues. The chain's CDR3 is CATTEGQGSANEQFF. The CDR3 bases are TGTGCCACCACCGAAGGACAGGGGTCAGCCAATGAGCAGTTCTTC.

The genes are TRBV30 and TRBJ1-1; possibly TRBD1 for D (6 bases). The CDR3 covers 13 residues. The germline V and J ends were trimmed by 5 bases and 0 bases, with 10 bases remaining between them. Germline CDR1 and CDR2: GTSNPN and SVGIG (reference sequence). This CDR3 reads CAWLGHMNTEAFF. The CDR3 coding sequence is TGTGCCTGGTTGGGACATATGAACACTGAAGCTTTCTTT.

The J gene is TRBJ2-1, the V gene TRBV7-9; TRBD2 matches at 14 bases. The germline V gene encodes CDR1 SEHNR and CDR2 FQNEAQ (reference sequence). The CDR3 length is 17 residues. J was trimmed by 7 bases and V by 3 bases; bases with no gene match: 8. The CDR3 sequence is CASSLGAGTSGRNEQFF. The CDR3 DNA follows: TGTGCCAGCAGCTTGGGGGCCGGGACTAGCGGGAGAAATGAGCAGTTCTTC.

This CDR3 is CASSRQGQGVYEQYF. DNA of the CDR3: TGTGCCAGCAGTCGTCAGGGACAGGGTGTCTACGAGCAGTACTTC. The chain uses TRBV27 and TRBJ2-7; 9 bases map to TRBD1. This CDR3 spans 15 amino acids. Germline values: CDR1 MNHEY, CDR2 SMNVEV (reference sequence). The V and J ends lost 5 bases and 3 bases, in that order; junction bases with no gene match: 8.

CDR3 amino acids: CASQRGRAQYNEQFF. The CDR3 nucleotides read TGTGCCAGCCAGAGGGGGAGAGCCCAATACAATGAGCAGTTCTTC. This chain uses TRBV28 with TRBJ2-1; tentative D call: TRBD1 (6 bases). The CDR3 has 15 residues. The germline V gene encodes CDR1 MDHEN and CDR2 SYDVKM. Trimming cost V 8 bases and J 4 bases, with 18 bases left between them.

For this clone: Germline is not matched at one junction end, which may reflect a read error. The chain joins TRBV3-1 (or the pseudogene TRBV3-2) to TRBJ2-5; the match to TRBD2 covers 11 bases. The CDR3 runs 16 residues. The germline gives CDR1 LGHDT, CDR2 YNNKEL (reference sequence). DNA of the CDR3: TGTGCCAGCAGCCAAGCCGGGACTAGCGGCAAAGAGGCCCAGTACTTC. Translating it yields CASSQAGTSGKEAQYF.

The chain links TRBV29-1 to TRBJ1-5, with D possibly matching TRBD1 (5 bases). Trimming cost V 2 bases and J 8 bases, with 13 bases left between them. CDR1 SQVTM and CDR2 ANQGSEA come from the germline V gene. This CDR3 region has 13 residues. CDR3 DNA sequence: TGCAGCGTTGAACAACAGGCTGGGGAGCCCCAGCATTTT. Residues: CSVEQQAGEPQHF.

The gene calls are TRBV3-1 (or the pseudogene TRBV3-2) and TRBJ2-1; 10 bases match TRBD2. The junction had 14 bases not matched to a gene; V was cut back by 9 bases and J by 15 bases. Germline values: CDR1 LGHDT, CDR2 YNNKEL (reference sequence). This CDR3 has 13 residues. The CDR3 loop reads CASDSGGRASLFF. Written as DNA, the CDR3 is TGTGCCAGTGATAGCGGGGGGAGGGCCAGTCTGTTCTTC.